A single TCR beta chain is shown here with its context. The sample originates from a study of control samples from healthy donors and cancer patients. TCRdb's table, derived via immunoSEQ multiplex PCR, lists solely in-frame clones and lacks some. Found here are 120,000 or so clones, 80% to 95% of them singletons; the top ten hold almost 2.5%. The CDR3 has 15 residues. V lost 7 bases to trimming and J lost 3 bases; unmatched junction nucleotides: 7. Germline values: CDR1 SGHAT, CDR2 FQNNGV. Input material: blood. V gene TRBV11-2 combines with J gene TRBJ1-4, with 8 bases matching TRBD1. This TCR derives from a young man in good health. CDR3 sequence (DNA): TGTGCCAGCACCGCAGGGGGCCGGCCTAATGAAAAACTGTTTTTT. Amino acid sequence: CASTAGGRPNEKLFF.